The following is a TCR beta chain sequence with its context. A multiplex PCR was run with 60 Vbeta primers and 13 Jbeta primers. Assay used: immunoSEQ multiplex PCR; TCRdb lists only in-frame clones, some missing. This sample has approximately 97,000 clones, with 63% found just once. The data were taken from a study of cytomegalovirus exposure and HLA in healthy donors. Germline V gene lookup returns CDR1 MDHEN and CDR2 SYDVKM. CDR3 length equals 17 residues. Losses at the gene ends were 5 bases for V and 4 bases for J; bases not matched to a gene: 11. The V gene is TRBV28, the J gene TRBJ2-3, with TRBD2 matching over 11 bases. Sequences were obtained from PBMCs. This clonotype was sampled from a human donor in good health. The DNA for the CDR3 is TGTGCCAGCAGTCTACTACTAGCGGGAGTCGGACCAGATACGCAGTATTTT. It encodes CASSLLLAGVGPDTQYF.